Shown below are 15 T cell receptor beta chains from a single sample sequenced in a study of metastatic and nonmetastatic thyroid tumors. Each patient came to thyroid surgery without any prior treatment (of any kind). TCRdb re-analyzed the PCR reads through MiXCR. The table shows approximately 15,000 clones, with roughly 22% occurring only once. Sequenced: adjacent normal tissue. The receptors were sampled from a female donor with papillary thyroid cancer or a benign thyroid nodule (not recorded which). Some clones in this sample may be carry-over from other donors' samples.

The sample holds many counts of this clone. The chain combines TRBV27 with TRBJ2-7, with 10 nucleotides matching TRBD1. Germline CDR1 and CDR2: MNHEY and SMNVEV (reference sequence). CDR3 length: 17 residues. The V segment lost 5 bases and the J segment 0 bases; nucleotides outside the gene matches: 10. CDR3 residues: CASSAGSGTGDSYEQYF. As DNA, the CDR3 is TGTGCCAGCAGTGCGGGGTCTGGGACAGGGGACTCCTACGAGCAGTACTTC.

Regarding this clone: This is likely a read error, given that the CDR3 carries no conserved phenylalanine or tryptophan at its end. The DNA is left out, because the CDR3 cannot be placed on it with certainty; the CDR3 is given as TCRdb lists it. The chain links TRBV28 to TRBJ2-7; the table names TRBD2, a call not compared with the DNA. Germline CDR1 and CDR2: MDHEN and SYDVKM. The CDR3 totals 13 residues, both ends included. This CDR3 reads CASSGYGGTPPVH.

The V and J genes are TRBV10-1 and TRBJ1-2; 11 bases map to TRBD1. Trimming at V came to 4 bases and at J to 8 bases, leaving 3 bases not matched to a gene. This CDR3 is built from 13 residues. CDR1 is WNHNN and CDR2 is SYGVQD in the germline V gene (reference sequence). As DNA, the CDR3 is TGCGCCAGCAGTGTTGGGACAGGGGGGGGCTACACCTTC. Encoded protein: CASSVGTGGGYTF.

The chain couples TRBV5-1 to TRBJ2-2, with a weak D call TRBD2 (5 bases). Trimming removed 0 bases at V and 4 bases at J, with 10 bases between. Germline CDR1 reads SGHRS; CDR2 reads YFSETQ. This CDR3 has 15 residues. The CDR3, as DNA: TGCGCCAGCAGCTTGGATCTAGCAGGCACCGGGGAGCTGTTTTTT. Its protein product is CASSLDLAGTGELFF. Full variable domain (rest looked up from reference TRBV5-1 and TRBJ2-2): KAGVTQTPRYLIKTRGQQVTLSCSPISGHRSVSWYQQTPGQGLQFLFEYFSETQRNKGNFPGRFSGRQFSNSRSEMNVSTLELGDSALYLCASSLDLAGTGELFFGEGSRLTVL.

The chain is built from TRBV27 and TRBJ1-3, with D perhaps matching TRBD1 (5 bases). This CDR3 comprises 13 residues. Germline CDR1 and CDR2: MNHEY and SMNVEV (reference sequence). V lost 2 bases to trimming and J lost 6 bases, with 8 bases between them. This chain's CDR3 is CASSLGGENTIYF. The CDR3 bases are TGTGCCAGCAGTTTAGGGGGAGAAAACACCATATATTTT.

Turning to this clone: The junction departs from germline at one end; a sequencing error may be responsible. This chain uses TRBV28 with TRBJ2-3; TRBD1 might be the D (6 bases). The CDR3 extends over 15 amino acids. Per the germline V gene, CDR1 is MDHEN and CDR2 is SYDVKM. The CDR3 loop is CARSPLGASTDTQNF. The DNA of the CDR3 is TGTGCCAGAAGTCCCCTGGGGGCTAGCACAGATACTCAGAATTTT.

Comment on this clone: This CDR3 is missing its conserved last phenylalanine or tryptophan, likely due to a read error. V usage is TRBV6-5 and J usage is TRBJ1-2; 8 bases are shared with TRBD1. The V gene's germline CDR1 is MNHEY and CDR2 SVGAGI. Unmatched junction bases numbered 9, after V lost 2 bases and J lost 7 bases. This CDR3 has 15 residues. The CDR3 DNA is TGTGCCAGCAGTTACGCAGGGCAGGGGGCGAGTGGCTACACCTTG. It translates to CASSYAGQGASGYTL.

The table lists this clone with many counts. This chain joins TRBV6-4 and TRBJ1-2; D is unclear. Between the trimmed V and J ends, which lost 0 bases and 8 bases, there was a span of 13 bases. The CDR3 consists of 14 residues. Germline values: CDR1 MRHNA, CDR2 SNTAGT. CDR3 protein: CASSDSKRVGGYTF. CDR3 coding DNA: TGTGCCAGCAGTGACTCGAAAAGGGTTGGCGGCTACACCTTC.

Only a few counts were recorded for this clone. The chain is built from TRBV20-1 and TRBJ1-1; TRBD1 might be the D (6 bases). CDR1 is DFQATT and CDR2 is SNEGSKA in the germline V gene (reference sequence). V was shortened by 0 bases and J by 2 bases, with 13 bases between the two germline ends. The CDR3 spans 15 residues. CDR3 loop: CSARDHIGGNTEAFF. The CDR3 nucleotides are TGCAGTGCTAGAGATCACATAGGGGGTAACACTGAAGCTTTCTTT.

This clone appeared a few times. The chain is built from TRBV5-1 and TRBJ2-2; possibly TRBD1 for D (5 bases). Per germline, CDR1 SGHRS and CDR2 YFSETQ. The V gene lost 2 bases and the J gene lost 1 base, with 6 bases spanning the gap. The CDR3 length is 14 residues. CDR3 sequence reads: CASSFQGNTGELFF. The CDR3 DNA reads as TGCGCCAGCAGCTTTCAGGGGAACACCGGGGAGCTGTTTTTT.

Concerning this clone itself: Other DNA sequences in the same sample also yield this CDR3. The chain combines TRBV28 with TRBJ2-3; 9 bases are shared with TRBD1. The CDR3 is 17 amino acids. The V and J ends lost 4 bases and 6 bases, in that order; junction bases with no gene match: 14. Per germline, CDR1 MDHEN and CDR2 SYDVKM. This CDR3 reads CASSSSGQGALMDTQYF. The CDR3 DNA sequence: TGTGCCAGCAGTTCCTCGGGACAGGGTGCGTTGATGGATACGCAGTATTTT.

This clone was seen a handful of times. The J gene is TRBJ2-1, the V gene TRBV5-1; unclear D gene. V was trimmed by 1 base and J by 2 bases, leaving 10 bases between them. The germline gives CDR1 SGHRS, CDR2 YFSETQ. This CDR3 has 15 residues. The CDR3 nucleotides are TGCGCCAGCAGCTTGCTTGGCTCCCCCTACAATGAGCAGTTCTTC. Protein sequence: CASSLLGSPYNEQFF.

The rearrangement uses TRBV6-4 and TRBJ2-1; TRBD2 aligns across 12 bases. The CDR3 totals 18 residues. The V segment lost 6 bases and the J segment 3 bases; nucleotides outside the gene matches: 12. Germline V gene sequence: CDR1 MRHNA, CDR2 SNTAGT. CDR3 DNA: TGTGCCAGCAGGAAGGTTCCTAGCGGGAGGGCCCACTACAATGAGCAGTTCTTC. This encodes CASRKVPSGRAHYNEQFF.

The chain joins TRBV27 to TRBJ2-7; TRBD2 matches 14 bases. The length of the CDR3 is 15 residues. In germline, CDR1 is MNHEY, CDR2 SMNVEV (reference sequence). The V and J ends lost 5 bases and 4 bases, in that order; junction bases with no gene match: 4. The CDR3 sequence: CASSPGLAGVYEQYF. As DNA, the CDR3 is TGTGCCAGCAGTCCGGGACTAGCGGGAGTGTACGAGCAGTACTTC.

This clone was seen only a few times. V gene TRBV12-3 or TRBV12-4 combines with J gene TRBJ1-1; no firm D call. V was shortened by 4 bases and J by 0 bases, with 12 bases between the two germline ends. This CDR3 contains 15 residues. This CDR3 reads CASSYRREMNTEAFF. The CDR3 DNA reads as TGTGCCAGCAGTTATAGACGGGAGATGAACACTGAAGCTTTCTTT.